Each of the 9 T cell receptor beta chains below was sequenced from the same sample in a study of blood T cell repertoires in COVID-19. Some clones are missing from TCRdb's copy, which holds only in-frame ones; the method was immunoSEQ multiplex PCR. The sample holds tens of thousands of clones, 70% to 90% seen once. Input material: peripheral blood. The receptor source for this set is a man aged 65 to 79 with active or convalescent COVID-19.

This clone has a single count. The germline gene is not matched at one end of the junction; a read error may be the cause. V is TRBV2 and J is TRBJ1-2; maybe TRBD1 (6 bases). Germline assignment: CDR1 SNHLY and CDR2 FYNNEI. The CDR3 is made up of 13 amino acids. CDR3 sequence (DNA): TGTGCCAGCAGTGATCCTAGGACAGTCCTTTCTCACTTC. Its translation is CASSDPRTVLSHF.

The CDR3 protein is CASSLRWNTEAFF. For the CDR3, the DNA is TGTGCCAGCAGCTTACGGTGGAACACTGAAGCTTTCTTT. This chain uses TRBV7-9 with TRBJ1-1; D is unclear. With 2 bases removed from V and 1 base from J, the gap between germline ends came to 5 bases. The CDR3 has 13 residues. From germline, CDR1 is SEHNR and CDR2 FQNEAQ (reference sequence).

Only one count was recorded for this clone. The chain couples TRBV7-2 to TRBJ1-2, with 10 bases fitting TRBD1. CDR1 SGHTA and CDR2 FQGNSA come from the germline V gene. This CDR3 region has 15 residues. V lost 5 bases and J lost 5; bases outside the gene matches: 8. CDR3 DNA: TGTGCCAGCAGCGCCCGGACAGGGGGTCGTTATGGCTACACCTTC. Amino acid sequence: CASSARTGGRYGYTF.

This chain joins TRBV5-6 and TRBJ2-2; TRBD2 agrees at 12 bases. The CDR3 length is 15 residues. Unmatched junction bases numbered 2, after V lost 4 bases and J lost 4 bases. The germline gives CDR1 SGHDT, CDR2 YYEEEE. As DNA, the CDR3 is TGTGCCAGCAGCCCTAGCGGGGGGGCCACCGGGGAGCTGTTTTTT. As protein: CASSPSGGATGELFF.

This chain links TRBV9 with TRBJ2-7; 9 positions agree with TRBD1. Germline V lookup: CDR1 SGDLS, CDR2 YYNGEE. With 4 bases clipped from V and 3 bases from J, the junction kept 5 bases outside the gene matches. CDR3 size: 14 residues. Written as DNA, the CDR3 is TGTGCCAGCAGCCTCGGGACAGGGCGCTACGAGCAGTACTTC. The encoded protein is CASSLGTGRYEQYF.

The rearrangement uses TRBV20-1 and TRBJ2-2, with TRBD1 matching 8 bases. The V and J ends lost 3 bases and 1 base, in that order; junction bases with no gene match: 7. Looked up from germline, CDR1 is DFQATT and CDR2 is SNEGSKA (reference sequence). This CDR3 region has 16 residues. The DNA of the CDR3 is TGCAGTGCTAGTGGTTCGGGACAGGTGAACACCGGGGAGCTGTTTTTT. Translated: CSASGSGQVNTGELFF.

The rearrangement uses TRBV6-5 and TRBJ2-1; TRBD2 matches at 10 bases. Germline CDR1 is MNHEY and CDR2 is SVGAGI. There are 14 residues in the CDR3. The ends lost 8 bases at V and 7 bases at J; junction bases unmatched: 8. The CDR3 coding sequence is TGTGCCAGCGCTCTAGCGGGGGCCAGAAATGAGCAGTTCTTC. Translation: CASALAGARNEQFF.

The J gene is TRBJ1-4, the V gene TRBV5-4; D may be TRBD1 (6 bases). Germline lookup yields CDR1 SGHNT and CDR2 YYREEE (reference sequence). The CDR3 totals 14 residues. V dropped 4 bases and J dropped 8 bases, with 15 bases sitting between them. CDR3 region: CASSMNREGEKLFF. CDR3 nucleotide sequence: TGTGCCAGCAGCATGAACAGGGAGGGGGAAAAACTGTTTTTT.

This clone came up once. The J gene is TRBJ1-1, the V gene TRBV12-3 or TRBV12-4; D gene unclear. CDR3 size: 13 residues. Trimming left V 6 bases short and J 1 base short, with 9 bases between. Written as DNA, the CDR3 is TGTGCCAGCAGCCCCACGGGGAACACTGAAGCTTTCTTT. Protein product: CASSPTGNTEAFF.